A single sample is the source of the 11 T cell receptor beta chains below, sequenced in a study of neurological immune-mediated disorders. Each CDR3 protein gets one entry after TCRdb re-called the 5' RACE reads with MiXCR. The sample has tens of thousands of distinct CDR3 sequences; roughly 9.7% are singletons. Time point here: longitudinal time-point 2. Input material: PBMCs. These receptors came from a man younger than 45 in good health.

This clonotype was seen at least ten times. V and J are TRBV28 and TRBJ1-2; tentatively, D is TRBD1 (6 bases). The CDR3 sequence is 14 residues long. CDR1 is MDHEN, CDR2 SYDVKM, per germline. V was clipped by 1 base and J by 7 bases, with 13 bases between them. The CDR3 DNA reads as TGTGCCAGCAGTTTATTGGGGGCGGTCTCTGGCTACACCTTC. Amino acid sequence: CASSLLGAVSGYTF.

The table lists this clonotype with many counts. The chain joins TRBV20-1 to TRBJ2-7; D unresolved. Germline CDR1 is DFQATT and CDR2 is SNEGSKA (reference sequence). Trimming shortened V by 5 bases and J by 2 bases, and 16 bases separated the two germline ends. This CDR3 contains 14 residues. The CDR3 nucleotides are TGCAGTGCTCTAAGCGCGGAAGGGACCTACGAGCAGTACTTC. This encodes CSALSAEGTYEQYF.

At least ten counts were recorded for this clonotype. The chain couples TRBV13 to TRBJ2-1, with D uncertain. The CDR3 has 15 amino acids. The V and J ends lost 0 bases and 0 bases respectively, with 6 bases between them. The V gene's germline CDR1 is PRHDT and CDR2 FYEKMQ (reference sequence). The CDR3: CASSLGPASYNEQFF. The CDR3 coding sequence is TGTGCCAGCAGCTTAGGGCCAGCCTCCTACAATGAGCAGTTCTTC.

The V gene is TRBV12-2, the J gene TRBJ1-4. TRBV12-2 has pseudogene status. The CDR3 contains 14 residues. The CDR3: CASRSRATNEKLFF. The CDR3 region has the DNA TGTGCAAGTCGCTCCAGGGCAACTAATGAAAAACTGTTTTTT.

Relative to its sample, this clonotype is medium-sized (0.01 to 0.1%). V usage is TRBV7-9 and J usage is TRBJ2-3; tentative D call: TRBD1 (6 bases). CDR1 is SEHNR and CDR2 is FQNEAQ in the germline V gene (reference sequence). Trimming removed 5 bases from V and 2 bases from J, with 11 bases in between. The CDR3 is 14 amino acids. The CDR3 loop is CASSGGYLTDTQYF. CDR3 DNA sequence: TGTGCCAGCAGCGGGGGCTACCTCACAGATACGCAGTATTTT.

This clonotype has ten or more counts. V is TRBV24-1 and J is TRBJ2-1; 15 bases match TRBD2. Germline trimming cut 7 bases from V and 7 bases from J; bases unmatched to any gene: 4. CDR3 length: 15 amino acids. CDR1 and CDR2 (germline): KGHDR, SFDVKD. CDR3 sequence: CATRGLAGGRNEQFF. As DNA, the CDR3 is TGTGCCACCAGGGGACTAGCGGGAGGAAGGAATGAGCAGTTCTTC.

This clonotype was seen ten or more times. The chain employs TRBV20-1 and TRBJ2-1; D is unresolved. CDR1 DFQATT and CDR2 SNEGSKA come from the germline V gene (reference sequence). CDR3 length: 12 residues. V lost 6 bases and J lost 4, with 10 bases in between. The CDR3 protein is CSADEQYNEQFF. The DNA for the CDR3 is TGCAGTGCGGACGAGCAGTACAATGAGCAGTTCTTC.

At least ten counts were recorded for this clonotype. This chain connects TRBV5-6 to TRBJ2-7; D unclear. Trimming cost V 0 bases and J 0 bases, with 1 base left between them. The CDR3 is 12 residues long. Germline CDR1 SGHDT, CDR2 YYEEEE. The CDR3, as DNA: TGTGCCAGCAGCTTGGCCTCCTACGAGCAGTACTTC. Amino acids: CASSLASYEQYF. The full variable domain, its missing parts supplied by reference TRBV5-6 and TRBJ2-7, is DAGVTQSPTHLIKTRGQQVTLRCSPKSGHDTVSWYQQALGQGPQFIFQYYEEEERQRGNFPDRFSGHQFPNYSSELNVNALLLGDSALYLCASSLASYEQYFGPGTRLTVT.

Many counts were recorded for this clonotype. The V gene is TRBV15, the J gene TRBJ2-1; 9 bases line up with TRBD2. Germline V lookup: CDR1 LNHNV, CDR2 YYDKDF (reference sequence). This CDR3 has 19 amino acids. The V segment lost 8 bases and the J segment 5 bases; nucleotides outside the gene matches: 22. For the CDR3, the DNA is TGTGCCACCTCGACGAGAGGGGGTGTAACTAGCGGGCTGAACAATGAGCAGTTCTTC. This translates into CATSTRGGVTSGLNNEQFF.

This clonotype has a count of ten or more. V gene TRBV28 combines with J gene TRBJ2-1; D possibly corresponds to TRBD2 (6 bases). Looked up from germline, CDR1 is MDHEN and CDR2 is SYDVKM. The CDR3 is 15 amino acids. Between the trimmed V and J ends, which lost 3 bases and 6 bases, there was a span of 15 bases. As DNA, the CDR3 is TGTGCCAGCAGTTTGGGGGGAAGTCTCTCCAATGAGCAGTTCTTC. It yields the protein CASSLGGSLSNEQFF.

This clonotype was recorded at least ten times. This sequence joins TRBV6-5 and TRBJ2-2; 9 positions match TRBD1. Trimming at V came to 6 bases and at J to 10 bases, leaving 6 bases not matched to a gene. Per germline, CDR1 MNHEY and CDR2 SVGAGI. The CDR3 runs 13 residues. The CDR3, as DNA: TGTGCCAGCAGGTCCACAGGGGGCGTGGAGCTGTTTTTT. As protein: CASRSTGGVELFF.